This T cell receptor (beta chain) was captured by sequencing in a study of CXCR3-negative and CXCR3-positive naive CD8 T cells. Worth noting for this clonotype: Its cognate antigen is unknown.

The CDR3 totals 15 residues. Germline V lookup: CDR1 LGHNA, CDR2 YSLEER. Overall study findings and caveats: Freshly isolated PBMCs were used in most assays, given partial CXCR3 loss after freezing. Naive cells, whether CXCR3-negative or CXCR3-positive, had similar TRBV-TRBJ usage, while memory cells differed. TRB CDR3 hydrophobicity was greater in CXCR3-positive naive cells than in CXCR3-negative naive cells.

CD45RO-CCR7+CD27+CD95- defined naive CD8+ T cells. All TRB cDNA libraries came from 5' RACE performed with UMI labels. TCRdb reprocessed the 5' RACE reads and reports one entry per CDR3 protein, with no DNA. Its table lists 130,000 to 150,000 distinct CDR3 sequences. V and J are TRBV4-3 and TRBJ2-3; the D call of TRBD2 rests on TCRdb alone, since no DNA is present to check it. The sample was naive CXCR3+ CD8+ T cells from blood. The subset denotes: CD45RO-CCR7+CD27+CD95- naive CD8+ T cells expressing CXCR3 (TNR3+). The sequence came from a human donor in good health. Some clones in this sample may be carry-over from other donors' samples. CDR3: CASSQVLAGVDTQYF.